Listed below are T cell receptor beta chains from one sample, sequenced in a study of response to subunit inactivated influenza vaccine. Each CDR3 protein is one row after TCRdb ran MiXCR on the RT-PCR reads. The sample holds around 530,000 distinct CDR3 sequences, over 9.5% seen once. Sequenced material: PBMCs from blood, taken on the day of vaccination. The source of these receptors is a man aged 50-60 years who received an inactivated influenza vaccine. Both conserved end residues are part of each CDR3. The D gene is left open where the match is weak. Clone sizes are given selectively: once, few, many, or a class where the clone is expanded.

TRBV12-3/TRBV12-4	TRBJ1-1	-	-	CASSFLQTNTEAFF	TGTGCCAGCAGTTTTTTGCAGACTAACACTGAAGCTTTCTTT
TRBV12-5	TRBJ2-5	many	-	CASGLGTGLTWGQETQYF	TGTGCTAGTGGTTTGGGAACAGGTCTCACGTGGGGCCAAGAGACCCAGTACTTC
TRBV12-3/TRBV12-4	TRBJ1-2	few	-	CASSTFQGTYGYTF	TGTGCCAGCAGCACTTTCCAGGGTACCTATGGCTACACCTTC
TRBV7-9	TRBJ2-5	-	-	CASSLARRLAEETQYF	TGTGCCAGCAGCTTAGCACGAAGGCTAGCCGAAGAGACCCAGTACTTC
TRBV20-1	TRBJ1-5	-	-	CSADRDNQPQHF	TGCAGTGCCGATCGTGACAATCAGCCCCAGCATTTT
TRBV9	TRBJ2-3	few	-	CASSVGWGTDTQYF	TGTGCCAGCAGCGTAGGGTGGGGCACAGATACGCAGTATTTT
TRBV14	TRBJ1-2	few	-	CASSQEASTF	TGTGCCAGCAGCCAAGAAGCCAGCACCTTC
TRBV4-1	TRBJ2-7	many	-	CASSHTQGFGYEQYF	TGCGCCAGCAGCCACACCCAGGGCTTTGGCTACGAGCAGTACTTC
TRBV15	TRBJ2-7	-	-	CATRGSYEQYF	TGTGCCACCAGGGGGTCCTACGAGCAGTACTTC
TRBV15	TRBJ1-1	-	TRBD1	CATSIDRGNTEAFF	TGTGCCACCAGCATCGACAGGGGGAACACTGAAGCTTTCTTT
TRBV4-1	TRBJ2-5	few	TRBD2	CASSQDHSGKETQYF	TGCGCCAGCAGCCAAGATCACAGCGGGAAAGAGACCCAGTACTTC
TRBV6-5	TRBJ2-2	few	TRBD1	CASSSTGVGSGELFF	TGTGCCAGCAGTTCGACAGGGGTCGGGTCCGGGGAGCTGTTTTTT
TRBV5-1	TRBJ2-5	few	-	CASTAFQETQYF	TGCGCCAGCACGGCGTTCCAAGAGACCCAGTACTTC
TRBV20-1	TRBJ2-3	few	-	CSAPPLQAAITDTQYF	TGCAGTGCTCCTCCCCTCCAAGCGGCCATCACAGATACGCAGTATTTT
TRBV7-9	TRBJ2-1	many	TRBD2	CASSHDSGVSYNEQFF	TGTGCCAGCAGCCACGATAGCGGGGTCTCCTACAATGAGCAGTTCTTC
TRBV20-1	TRBJ2-7	few	TRBD1	CSVTGGTGYEQYF	TGCAGTGTTACAGGGGGGACAGGCTACGAGCAGTACTTC
TRBV20-1	TRBJ2-3	-	-	CSASGSFGGTQYF	TGCAGTGCTAGTGGTAGCTTTGGGGGTACGCAGTATTTT
TRBV20-1	TRBJ2-7	few	-	CSARKDSYEQYF	TGCAGTGCTAGGAAAGACTCCTACGAGCAGTACTTC
TRBV6-1	TRBJ2-7	-	-	CASGGPSYEQYF	TGTGCCAGCGGGGGGCCATCCTACGAGCAGTACTTC
TRBV6-1	TRBJ2-7	few	-	CASSEQGFPYEQYF	TGTGCCAGCAGTGAACAGGGATTCCCCTACGAGCAGTACTTC
TRBV6-2/TRBV6-3	TRBJ2-1	few	-	CASRTSPEWREEQFF	TGTGCCAGCAGAACCTCCCCTGAGTGGAGGGAGGAGCAGTTCTTC
TRBV7-3	TRBJ2-2	few	-	CASSPGVSGELFF	TGTGCCAGCAGCCCCGGGGTCTCCGGGGAGCTGTTTTTT
TRBV12-3/TRBV12-4	TRBJ2-3	many	TRBD2	CASSLGGGNTDTQYF	TGTGCCAGCAGTTTAGGGGGGGGTAACACAGATACGCAGTATTTT
TRBV5-1	TRBJ1-6	few	-	CASSYATDRNSPLHF	TGCGCCAGCAGCTACGCGACGGACCGTAATTCACCCCTCCACTTT
TRBV10-3	TRBJ2-7	-	TRBD1	CAISERDRGRSYEQYF	TGTGCCATCAGTGAGAGGGACAGGGGGCGCTCCTACGAGCAGTACTTC
TRBV7-9	TRBJ2-3	few	-	CASSLPLVHTQYF	TGTGCCAGCAGCTTACCACTCGTCCATACGCAGTATTTT
TRBV7-8	TRBJ2-1	many	-	CASSLGQEQFF	TGTGCCAGCAGCTTAGGCCAAGAGCAGTTCTTC
TRBV19	TRBJ2-4	-	-	CASSIGGAGGPKNIQYF	TGTGCCAGTAGTATAGGGGGGGCAGGAGGCCCCAAAAACATTCAGTACTTC
TRBV12-3/TRBV12-4	TRBJ2-1	-	TRBD1	CASRPEGGPSYNEQFF	TGTGCCAGCAGGCCTGAAGGGGGCCCATCCTACAATGAGCAGTTCTTC
TRBV4-2	TRBJ2-1	-	-	CASSQVTLGSSYNEQFF	TGTGCCAGCAGCCAAGTCACCCTGGGGAGCTCCTACAATGAGCAGTTCTTC
TRBV18	TRBJ2-3	-	-	CASSPLARRTDTQYF	TGTGCCAGCTCACCGCTAGCGCGCCGCACAGATACGCAGTATTTT
TRBV7-9	TRBJ1-4	-	-	CASSLGNAEKLFF	TGTGCCAGCAGCTTGGGTAATGCTGAAAAACTGTTTTTT
TRBV9	TRBJ2-7	few	-	CASSVAFGSSYEQYF	TGTGCCAGCAGCGTAGCTTTCGGGAGCTCCTACGAGCAGTACTTC